This TCR beta chain was sequenced during a study of technical replicates of blood from several donors. Some clones are missing from TCRdb's copy, which holds only in-frame ones; the method was immunoSEQ multiplex PCR. The profile covers 7,500 to 8,500 clones, with roughly 88% appearing a single time and about an eighth taken by the ten largest. This TCR came from a human donor in good health. Sequencing was performed on PBMCs.

CDR3 coding DNA: TGTGCCAGCAGCCCCAGTGGACAGGGCGACAGGAGCTACACCTTC. Translating it yields CASSPSGQGDRSYTF. V is TRBV7-6 and J is TRBJ1-2; TRBD1 matches 8 bases. The V gene end was trimmed by 5 bases and the J gene end by 9 bases; junction bases not matched to a gene: 14. The CDR3 runs to 15 residues. In germline, CDR1 is SGHVS, CDR2 FNYEAQ. The entire variable domain, with the rest obtained from reference TRBV7-6 and TRBJ1-2, is as follows: GAGVSQSPRYKVTKRGQDVALRCDPISGHVSLYWYRQALGQGPEFLTYFNYEAQQDKSGLPNDRFSAERPEGSISTLTIQRTEQRDSAMYRCASSPSGQGDRSYTFGSGTRLTVV.